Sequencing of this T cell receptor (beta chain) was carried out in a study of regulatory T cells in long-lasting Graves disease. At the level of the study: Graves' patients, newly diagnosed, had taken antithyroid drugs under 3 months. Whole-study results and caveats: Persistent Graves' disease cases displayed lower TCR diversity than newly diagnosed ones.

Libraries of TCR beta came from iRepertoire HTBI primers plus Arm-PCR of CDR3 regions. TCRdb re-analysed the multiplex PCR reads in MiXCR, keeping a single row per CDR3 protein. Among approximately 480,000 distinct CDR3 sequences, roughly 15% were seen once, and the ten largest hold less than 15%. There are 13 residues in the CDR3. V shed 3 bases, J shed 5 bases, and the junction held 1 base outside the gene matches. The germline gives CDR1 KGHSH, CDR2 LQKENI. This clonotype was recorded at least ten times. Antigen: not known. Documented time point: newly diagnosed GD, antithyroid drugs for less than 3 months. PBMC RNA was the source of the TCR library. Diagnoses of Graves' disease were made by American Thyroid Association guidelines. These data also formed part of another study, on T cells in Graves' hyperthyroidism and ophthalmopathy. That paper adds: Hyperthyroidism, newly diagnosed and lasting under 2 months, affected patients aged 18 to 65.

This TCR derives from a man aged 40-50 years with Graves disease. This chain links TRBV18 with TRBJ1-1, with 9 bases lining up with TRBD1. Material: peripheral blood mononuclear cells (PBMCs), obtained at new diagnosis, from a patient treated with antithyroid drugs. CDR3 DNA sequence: TGTGCCAGCTCACCGGGACAGGGTACTGAAGCTTTCTTT. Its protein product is CASSPGQGTEAFF.